The 30 T cell receptor beta chains below were found in one sample sequenced in a study of blood T cell repertoires in COVID-19. Produced via immunoSEQ multiplex PCR; TCRdb's table is partial and in-frame only. Among around 26,000 clones listed, 89% were seen once. What was sequenced was peripheral blood. These receptors came from a human donor in a cohort sampled during active COVID-19.

The chain links TRBV4-1 to TRBJ2-2; 9 nucleotides line up with TRBD2. CDR3 length: 17 residues. V lost 3 bases, J lost 2 bases, and 7 bases stayed unmatched. CDR1 and CDR2 from the germline V gene are MGHRA and YSYEKL. The CDR3 loop is CASSHPPAGGNTGELFF. CDR3 in DNA: TGCGCCAGCAGCCATCCCCCAGCGGGGGGCAACACCGGGGAGCTGTTTTTT.

The chain employs TRBV5-1 and TRBJ2-5; no definite D call. From germline, CDR1 is SGHRS and CDR2 YFSETQ. V lost 0 bases to trimming and J lost 3 bases, with 9 bases between them. The CDR3 is made up of 14 amino acids. As DNA, the CDR3 is TGCGCCAGCAGCTTGGTTGGGCAGGAAGAGACCCAGTACTTC. Translated: CASSLVGQEETQYF.

The gene calls are TRBV2 and TRBJ2-6; TRBD1 might be the D (6 bases). This CDR3 is 14 amino acids long. V dropped 11 bases and J dropped 1 base, with 12 bases sitting between them. Germline V gene lookup returns CDR1 SNHLY and CDR2 FYNNEI. DNA for the CDR3: TGTGCCCAAGCAGGGGATTCTGGGGCCAACGTCCTGACTTTC. This translates into CAQAGDSGANVLTF.

The V and J genes are TRBV4-3 and TRBJ2-1; TRBD2 matches 10 bases. V was clipped by 0 bases and J by 10 bases; unmatched bases: 6. CDR3 length equals 15 residues. CDR1 is LGHNA and CDR2 is YSLEER in the germline V gene. The CDR3 reads CASSQDSGGAQEQFF. CDR3 DNA: TGCGCCAGCAGCCAAGACAGCGGGGGGGCTCAGGAGCAGTTCTTC.

The rearrangement joins TRBV19 to TRBJ1-1; possibly TRBD1 for D (6 bases). CDR3 length: 13 amino acids. CDR1 and CDR2 (germline): LNHDA, SQIVND (reference sequence). The V gene lost 0 bases and the J gene lost 4 bases, with 6 bases spanning the gap. The CDR3 loop reads CASSIEGGTEAFF. DNA for the CDR3: TGTGCCAGTAGTATAGAAGGGGGCACTGAAGCTTTCTTT.

The gene calls are TRBV5-5 and TRBJ1-1; the D is unclear. Trimming left V 4 bases short and J 1 base short, with 11 bases between. This CDR3 region has 14 residues. In germline, CDR1 is SGHKS, CDR2 YYEKEE (reference sequence). CDR3 sequence (DNA): TGTGCCAGCAGCCGCCCCCCCAGGAACACTGAAGCTTTCTTT. This codes for CASSRPPRNTEAFF.

V gene TRBV4-1 combines with J gene TRBJ2-7, with 9 bases lining up with TRBD2. Germline CDR1 MGHRA, CDR2 YSYEKL. The V segment lost 3 bases and the J segment 0 bases; nucleotides outside the gene matches: 15. The CDR3 extends over 19 amino acids. The CDR3 protein is CASSHLVAGATKPSYEQYF. CDR3 sequence (DNA): TGCGCCAGCAGCCACCTGGTAGCGGGGGCGACAAAACCCTCCTACGAGCAGTACTTC.

The CDR3 region is CASSQATGEIGYEQYF. The CDR3 DNA follows: TGTGCCAGCAGCCAAGCAACAGGGGAAATCGGGTACGAGCAGTACTTC. The chain links TRBV14 to TRBJ2-7, with 7 bases aligning to TRBD1. CDR1 and CDR2 from the germline V gene are SGHDN and FVKESK. The CDR3 has 16 amino acids. The trim removed 1 base at V and 4 bases at J, leaving 10 bases unmatched.

J is TRBJ2-7 and V is TRBV14; possible D gene TRBD1, 5 bases. V lost 4 bases and J lost 6, with 22 bases in between. The CDR3 runs to 16 residues. Per the germline V gene, CDR1 is SGHDN and CDR2 is FVKESK. CDR3 coding DNA: TGTGCCAGCAGCCCCGGAGATAAGCAGGGATGTTGCGAGCAGTACTTC. It translates to CASSPGDKQGCCEQYF.

This chain uses TRBV3-1 (or the pseudogene TRBV3-2) with TRBJ2-7; TRBD2 matches 10 bases. The CDR3 loop spans 14 amino acids. The germline V gene has CDR1 LGHDT and CDR2 YNNKEL (reference sequence). With V trimmed by 8 bases and J by 2 bases, 6 bases remained unmatched. The CDR3 DNA sequence: TGTGCCAGCTCAACTAGCGGGACAGCCTACGAGCAGTACTTC. It is translated as CASSTSGTAYEQYF.

This chain joins TRBV5-4 and TRBJ1-1, with D maybe TRBD1 (6 bases). With 2 bases removed from V and 5 bases from J, the gap between germline ends came to 13 bases. The CDR3 loop spans 14 amino acids. Germline CDR1 SGHNT, CDR2 YYREEE (reference sequence). This CDR3 is CASSLQGRGTEAFF. DNA for the CDR3: TGTGCCAGCAGCTTACAGGGTCGCGGGACTGAAGCTTTCTTT. Together with reference TRBV5-4 and TRBJ1-1, the CDR3 gives the full variable domain: ETGVTQSPTHLIKTRGQQVTLRCSSQSGHNTVSWYQQALGQGPQFIFQYYREEENGRGNFPPRFSGLQFPNYSSELNVNALELDDSALYLCASSLQGRGTEAFFGQGTRLTVV.

This clone was seen more than once but under ten times. The rearrangement links TRBV2 to TRBJ1-4; D is possibly TRBD1 (5 bases). Between the trimmed V and J ends, which lost 8 bases and 0 bases, there was a span of 10 bases. This CDR3 spans 14 amino acids. Germline values: CDR1 SNHLY, CDR2 FYNNEI. CDR3 residues: CASRDSSTNEKLFF. The CDR3 nucleotides read TGTGCCAGCCGAGACAGTTCAACTAATGAAAAACTGTTTTTT.

As to this clone: A junction end diverges from the germline sequence, so it may reflect a read error. V gene TRBV30 combines with J gene TRBJ1-6, with D maybe TRBD1 (5 bases). CDR3 length: 18 residues. Germline V gene lookup returns CDR1 GTSNPN and CDR2 SVGIG (reference sequence). CDR3 residues: CAWTRALIYRSRGSPLHF. The CDR3 DNA follows: TGTGCGTGGACTCGGGCCTTAATATACAGGAGCAGAGGATCACCCCTCCACTTT.

This clone was recorded only once. J is TRBJ2-7 and V is TRBV2; TRBD1 agrees at 10 bases. V shed 8 bases, J shed 2 bases, and the junction held 3 bases outside the gene matches. Germline V gene data show CDR1 as SNHLY and CDR2 as FYNNEI. The CDR3 runs 13 residues. The CDR3 spells CASRQGAPYEQYF. In DNA, the CDR3 is TGTGCCAGCCGACAGGGGGCCCCCTACGAGCAGTACTTC.

The chain carries TRBV20-1 and TRBJ1-4; TRBD1 matches at 12 bases. The CDR3 has 18 amino acids. Germline assignment: CDR1 DFQATT and CDR2 SNEGSKA (reference sequence). The junction had 18 bases not matched to a gene; V was cut back by 6 bases and J by 7 bases. DNA of the CDR3: TGCAGTGCCAGTGGTAGGGACAGGGGGCTAGGGTGGAGTGAAAAACTGTTTTTT. Protein: CSASGRDRGLGWSEKLFF.

The chain joins TRBV20-1 to TRBJ2-1; tentatively, D is TRBD2 (5 bases). In germline, CDR1 is DFQATT, CDR2 SNEGSKA (reference sequence). Trimming shortened V by 3 bases and J by 10 bases, and 10 bases separated the two germline ends. This CDR3 is built from 11 residues. CDR3 bases: TGCAGTGCTAGCACCAGAGGGGAGCAGTTCTTC. Translating gives CSASTRGEQFF.

The V call is TRBV5-8, the J call TRBJ2-6; 8 bases fit TRBD1. CDR3 size: 17 residues. Germline V gene data show CDR1 as SGHTS and CDR2 as YDEGEE. V trimming: 9 bases; J trimming: 1 base; junction bases outside the gene matches: 12. The CDR3 is CATTRDRLNSGANVLTF. The DNA of the CDR3 is TGTGCCACCACCAGGGACAGGCTAAATTCTGGGGCCAACGTCCTGACTTTC.

The V and J genes are TRBV7-3 and TRBJ1-2, with D tentatively TRBD1 (6 bases). This CDR3 contains 13 residues. Germline-derived CDR1 and CDR2 are SGHTA and FQGTGA. Trimming removed 4 bases from V and 8 bases from J, with 14 bases in between. CDR3 in DNA: TGTGCCAGCAGCTCACAGGGTACGGGGGGCTACACCTTC. It yields the protein CASSSQGTGGYTF.

This chain links TRBV25-1 with TRBJ1-2; the D is unclear. V shed 5 bases and J shed 8 bases, with 12 bases lying between them. There are 12 residues in the CDR3. CDR1 and CDR2 from the germline V gene are MGHDK and SYGVNS. The CDR3: CASSPPLGGYTF. As DNA, the CDR3 is TGTGCCAGCAGTCCCCCCCTCGGGGGCTACACCTTC.

The rearrangement links TRBV4-3 to TRBJ1-2; TRBD1 matches at 8 bases. With 0 bases clipped from V and 5 bases from J, the junction kept 8 bases outside the gene matches. Germline CDR1 is LGHNA and CDR2 is YSLEER. The CDR3 spans 16 residues. CDR3 nucleotides: TGCGCCAGCAGCCAAGATGGGCAGGGGGCTTGGTATGGCTACACCTTC. It yields the protein CASSQDGQGAWYGYTF.

The rearrangement joins TRBV10-3 to TRBJ2-5; 9 bases match TRBD1. The junction had 8 bases not matched to a gene; V was cut back by 4 bases and J by 5 bases. The CDR3 totals 15 residues. Germline V gene sequence: CDR1 ENHRY, CDR2 SYGVKD. The CDR3 reads CAISGPGQGAETQYF. In DNA, the CDR3 is TGTGCCATCAGTGGGCCGGGACAGGGTGCGGAGACCCAGTACTTC.

V gene TRBV19 combines with J gene TRBJ1-2, with D tentatively TRBD1 (6 bases). This CDR3 region has 13 residues. The V and J ends lost 3 bases and 7 bases respectively, with 12 bases between them. Looked up from germline, CDR1 is LNHDA and CDR2 is SQIVND (reference sequence). As DNA, the CDR3 is TGTGCCAGTAGTATGGGGGCAGGCTCTGGCTACACCTTC. Translated, it gives CASSMGAGSGYTF. The full variable domain, with the rest looked up from reference TRBV19 and TRBJ1-2, is DGGITQSPKYLFRKEGQNVTLSCEQNLNHDAMYWYRQDPGQGLRLIYYSQIVNDFQKGDIAEGYSVSREKKESFPLTVTSAQKNPTAFYLCASSMGAGSGYTFGSGTRLTVV.

The V gene is TRBV19, the J gene TRBJ2-7; D remains unclear. Trimming took off 6 bases at V and 5 bases at J, with 8 bases between the two ends. The CDR3 length is 11 residues. Germline V lookup: CDR1 LNHDA, CDR2 SQIVND (reference sequence). CDR3 loop: CASSQANEQYF. The DNA for the CDR3 is TGTGCCAGTAGCCAGGCAAACGAGCAGTACTTC.

The V call is TRBV19, the J call TRBJ1-1; 8 nucleotides align to TRBD1. CDR1 LNHDA and CDR2 SQIVND come from the germline V gene (reference sequence). This CDR3 has 16 amino acids. The V segment lost 5 bases and the J segment 0 bases; nucleotides outside the gene matches: 8. For the CDR3, the DNA is TGTGCCAGTAGTCTTAGGAGGGGACAGGTGAACACTGAAGCTTTCTTT. Amino acids: CASSLRRGQVNTEAFF.

The CDR3 sequence: CASSQDGSSGGSNEQFF. The CDR3, as DNA: TGCGCCAGCAGCCAAGATGGGTCAAGCGGGGGATCCAATGAGCAGTTCTTC. The chain carries TRBV4-1 and TRBJ2-1; 8 nucleotides match TRBD2. CDR1 MGHRA and CDR2 YSYEKL come from the germline V gene. The trim removed 0 bases at V and 6 bases at J, leaving 10 bases unmatched. The CDR3 is 17 residues long.

The rearrangement uses TRBV12-3 or TRBV12-4 and TRBJ1-2, with TRBD1 as a possible D gene (5 bases). Between the trimmed V and J ends, which lost 3 bases and 6 bases, there was a span of 8 bases. This CDR3 comprises 12 residues. CDR3 amino acids: CASSFPGNGYTF. The CDR3 nucleotides are TGTGCCAGCAGTTTTCCAGGGAATGGCTACACCTTC.

This clone was detected only once. This chain uses TRBV4-3 with TRBJ1-1, with TRBD1 identical over 8 bases. The CDR3 loop spans 14 amino acids. Germline CDR1 reads LGHNA; CDR2 reads YSLEER. The V gene end was trimmed by 5 bases and the J gene end by 3 bases; junction bases not matched to a gene: 5. As DNA, the CDR3 is TGCGCCAGCAGCGATCTGGACAGGGACACTGAAGCTTTCTTT. This gives the protein CASSDLDRDTEAFF.

The chain uses TRBV7-9 and TRBJ1-1; D might be TRBD1 (5 bases). Germline CDR1 is SEHNR and CDR2 is FQNEAQ (reference sequence). V was clipped by 1 base and J by 5 bases, with 17 bases between them. The CDR3 extends over 16 amino acids. CDR3 sequence reads: CASSLVSGGIETEAFF. The CDR3 DNA sequence: TGTGCCAGCAGCTTAGTTTCGGGGGGAATTGAGACTGAAGCTTTCTTT.

This clone was observed a few times. This chain connects TRBV6-5 to TRBJ1-1, with D possibly being TRBD1 (5 bases). The CDR3 sequence is 12 residues long. The germline V and J ends were trimmed by 7 bases and 6 bases, with 12 bases remaining between them. Germline CDR1 reads MNHEY; CDR2 reads SVGAGI. CDR3 sequence: CASTPGGAEAFF. The DNA for the CDR3 is TGTGCCAGCACCCCGGGGGGTGCTGAAGCTTTCTTT.

This clone has more than one count but fewer than ten. The V and J genes are TRBV10-3 and TRBJ1-1; D is undetermined. Trimming stripped 0 bases from V and 0 bases from J, with 14 bases between. The CDR3 has 17 amino acids. Germline lookup yields CDR1 ENHRY and CDR2 SYGVKD. CDR3 nucleotide sequence: TGTGCCATCAGTGAGTCGACATGGATTAAGATGAACACTGAAGCTTTCTTT. Its translation is CAISESTWIKMNTEAFF.